The present TCR beta chain was sequenced within a study of blood T cell repertoires in COVID-19. Overall study context: Samples representing acute and convalescent COVID-19 were sourced from the United States, Italy and Spain. PBMCs, B-cell-depleted T cells, or T cells were the source of the cDNA or gDNA that made up the material.

This clone came up many times. With 2 bases clipped from V and 8 bases from J, the junction kept 9 bases outside the gene matches. This CDR3 spans 15 amino acids. Germline CDR1 SGDLS, CDR2 YYNGEE. As originally analysed: The assay estimated nucleated cells by amplifying reference gene primers. The data were produced by immunoSEQ multiplex PCR, yet TCRdb's version contains in-frame clones alone and is incomplete. V and J calls and clone size are as listed in that table; D and trimming were resolved from the DNA. This sample has around 200,000 clones, with roughly nine tenths found just once. Sequenced sample: peripheral blood. The sequence came from a man between 65 and 85 years old with acute or convalescent COVID-19. The chain combines TRBV9 with TRBJ2-1; the match to TRBD2 covers 8 bases. For the CDR3, the DNA is TGTGCCAGCAGCGTGTTAAGCGGGAGCTTGGATGAGCAGTTCTTC. This encodes CASSVLSGSLDEQFF.